This T cell receptor (beta chain) was sequenced in a study of blood T cells in healthy people across ages. Whole-study results and caveats: Long-lived donors carried more naive CD4+ cells and greater diversity than aged donors. Possibly confounding the expanded clonotype changes was the fact that donor CMV status was unknown.

This clonotype was counted between two and nine times. The antigen remains unidentified. Trimming cost V 6 bases and J 6 bases; bases outside gene matches: 5. CDR1 is MNHEY, CDR2 SVGAGI, per germline. CDR3 length equals 14 residues. Primed by a sample-barcoded 5' primer and a J-beta primer mix, a second PCR proceeded for 7 to 11 cycles. Each TCR beta cDNA got a 12-nucleotide random molecular identifier. Via MiXCR, TCRdb re-called the 5' RACE reads, giving one row per CDR3 protein. The sample lists 1.5 million or so distinct CDR3 sequences, less than 45% occurring once. V and J are TRBV6-5 and TRBJ2-1, with 10 nucleotides matching TRBD2. Sequencing was performed on blood. The sequence was obtained from a young woman in good health. The chain's CDR3 is CASSGLAVGNEQFF. The CDR3 nucleotides read TGTGCCAGCAGCGGACTAGCGGTGGGCAATGAGCAGTTCTTC.